This TCR beta chain was sequenced for a study of blood T cell repertoires in COVID-19. Original methodology: Nucleated cell counts were estimated from reference gene primer amplification. Assay used: immunoSEQ multiplex PCR; TCRdb lists only in-frame clones, some missing. V, J and clone size derive from that table, while D and trimming were established from the DNA sequence. The sample shows about 74,000 clones, 84% of them seen only once. Germline CDR1 reads SGHRS; CDR2 reads YFSETQ. CDR3 length: 15 residues. Losses at the gene ends were 0 bases for V and 1 base for J; bases not matched to a gene: 3.

This TCR was sampled from an older man with acute or convalescent COVID-19. The V and J genes are TRBV5-1 and TRBJ1-1, with 7 bases aligning to TRBD1. The specimen was peripheral blood. The CDR3 nucleotides are TGCGCCAGCAGCTTGGGTAACAGGGGGAACACTGAAGCTTTCTTT. The encoded protein is CASSLGNRGNTEAFF.